This T cell receptor beta chain is from a study of radiotherapy plus CTLA-4 blockade in lung cancer. Across the whole study: There were objective responses in 18% of patients, and 31% had disease control. General observations from the study: Some TCR clones had been derived from tumors. These clones expanded in peripheral blood after radiotherapy plus ipilimumab.

Produced via immunoSEQ multiplex PCR; TCRdb's table is partial and in-frame only. Altogether about 100,000 clones are present, 83% being singletons, with the ten largest covering 0.65% to 1%. V was shortened by 6 bases and J by 0 bases, with 11 bases between the two germline ends. This CDR3 spans 15 amino acids. From germline, CDR1 is MNHNS and CDR2 SASEGT. This clone has a single count. Its matching antigen is unknown. The receptor was isolated from a human donor with non-small cell lung cancer who had stable disease on radiotherapy plus ipilimumab. The sample here was peripheral blood, taken from a patient treated with radiotherapy plus ipilimumab. The genes are TRBV6-1 and TRBJ1-4; TRBD1 is a possible D gene (6 bases). The CDR3 DNA reads TGTGCCAGCAGGGCCTGGACAGCAACTAATGAAAAACTGTTTTTT. Its protein product is CASRAWTATNEKLFF.